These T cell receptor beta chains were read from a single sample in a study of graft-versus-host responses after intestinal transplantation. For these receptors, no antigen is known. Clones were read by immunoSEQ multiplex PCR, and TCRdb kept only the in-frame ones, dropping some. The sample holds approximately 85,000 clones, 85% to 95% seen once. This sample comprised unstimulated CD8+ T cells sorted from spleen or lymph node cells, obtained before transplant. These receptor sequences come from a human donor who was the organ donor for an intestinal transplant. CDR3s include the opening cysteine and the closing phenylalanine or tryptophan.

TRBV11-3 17 CASRGRGPYLSNQPQHF
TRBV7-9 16 CASSSSGGWSYNEQFF
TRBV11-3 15 CASSLDPGMNTEAFF
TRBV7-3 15 CASSLTLTGGDTQYF
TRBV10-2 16 CASSEWGLAVADTQYF
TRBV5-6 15 CASSTDRGRVNEQFF
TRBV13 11 CASSGEETQYF
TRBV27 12 CASSLSRDTQYF
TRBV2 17 CASNRLAGVRTQETQYF
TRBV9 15 CASSVWGSHSGELFF
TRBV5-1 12 CASSSGLHEQYF
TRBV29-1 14 CSVEIWGVYTEAFF
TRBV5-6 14 CASSSGQGYNEQFF
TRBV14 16 CASSQDLAAARETQYF
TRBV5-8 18 CASSLVTIVLAGDDEQFF
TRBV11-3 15 CASSLLRGIYNEQFF
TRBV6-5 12 CASSYQGYEQYF
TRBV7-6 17 CASSSFRGGEDSYEQYF
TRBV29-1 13 CSLQRDYLTEQFF
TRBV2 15 CASSPAGANYNEQFF
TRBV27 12 CASSFGTGELFF
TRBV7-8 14 CASSSDIYTGELFF
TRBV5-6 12 CASSPSGDEQYF
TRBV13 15 CASSSGVGNNSPLHF
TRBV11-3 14 CASSSWDAKNIQYF
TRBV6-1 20 CASTELLIIRQGNMNTEAFF
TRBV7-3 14 CASSYAPNGYGYTF
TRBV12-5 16 CASGLDWTGRGNEQFF
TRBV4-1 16 CASSGLVRQGPYEQYF
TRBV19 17 CASSSRADGATNEKLFF
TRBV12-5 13 CASGLSSVYGYTF
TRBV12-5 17 CASGWSQEARDNQPQHF
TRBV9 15 CASSAPGLGYNEQFF
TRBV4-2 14 CASSPLGLADEQFF
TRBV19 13 CASSNRGQVEAFF
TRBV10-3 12 CAIGTGDYEQYF
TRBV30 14 CAWSDYVGANVLTF
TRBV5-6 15 CASSLGQLSGNTIYF
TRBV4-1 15 CASSVTGGGNQPQHF
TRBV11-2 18 CASSPRLDVSATYNEQFF
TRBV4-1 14 CASSQSVGGYEQYF
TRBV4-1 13 CASSQGTENEAFF
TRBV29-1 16 CSVVRPSGGGRTEAFF